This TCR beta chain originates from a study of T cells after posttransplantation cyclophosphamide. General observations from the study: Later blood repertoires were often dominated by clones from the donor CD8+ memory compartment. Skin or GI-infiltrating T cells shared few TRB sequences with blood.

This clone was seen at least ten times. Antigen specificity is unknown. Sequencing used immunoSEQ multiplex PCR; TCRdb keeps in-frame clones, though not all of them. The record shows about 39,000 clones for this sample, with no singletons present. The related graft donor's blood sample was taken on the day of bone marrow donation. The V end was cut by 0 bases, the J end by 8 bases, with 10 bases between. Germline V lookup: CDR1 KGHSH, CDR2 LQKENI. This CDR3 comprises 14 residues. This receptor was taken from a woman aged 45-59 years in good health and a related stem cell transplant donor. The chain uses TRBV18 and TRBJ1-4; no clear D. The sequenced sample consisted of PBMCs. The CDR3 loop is CASSPPEIREKLFF. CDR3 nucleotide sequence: TGTGCCAGCTCACCACCCGAGATCCGGGAAAAACTGTTTTTT.